This record covers a single T cell receptor beta chain. This clonotype was observed at least ten times. Its antigen remains unidentified. Base qualities are missing; no much larger clone stands one base away. Looking up the germline V gene (reference sequence) yields CDR1 LGHDT and CDR2 YNNKEL. V is reduced by 3 bases and J by 6 bases, leaving a spacing of 11 bases between them. The cysteine opens and the phenylalanine closes a CDR3 of 13 amino acids. The retained sequence is limited to the CDR3, 39 bases, with the frame set at the first base. Amplification of TCR beta CDR3 regions was carried out from RNA transcripts. The first round of RT-PCR for the TCR CDR3 was performed with the HTBI primer set and the Qiagen OneStep RT-PCR kit. The libraries were constructed in a second round of multiplex PCR and then size-selected and purified. The libraries were sequenced on an Illumina HiSeq2000 using paired-end 100 bp reads. Regarding the original processing steps: SOAPnuke was used to process the raw data, with reads discarded if the reads contained adapters or uncalled bases, had a mean Phred below 15, or lacked an exact constant-primer or identifier match. COPE v1.2.5 was used to merge high-quality paired reads, and clonotypes were defined as unique nucleotide sequences. MiTCR v1.1 was used to align clonotypes to the IMGT TRBV, TRBD and TRBJ reference segments. Analysis was restricted to V-J combinations with a frequency above 0.0001, which covered about 99% of repertoires. A TCS score was defined as the ratio between F50 (clonal expansion) and ExV (chaos), using BLOSUM62-based TCRdist between CDR3 peptides within each V-J. Welch's t-statistics and random forest reduced around 550 V-J features to some 14, which were used in a naive Bayes classifier (R e1071). TCRdb redid the processing of the public reads, applying fastp at Q25 and MiXCR, and retained in-frame beta chains. Duplicate CDR3 protein sequences are folded into a single record with the most common DNA and genes. Here the V and J calls rest on TCRdb's processing, not on the authors' analysis. The sample data list about 610,000 distinct CDR3 sequences, and 15% to 20% of these were observed just once. Roughly 3.4% of the sample belongs to the ten largest clones.

The sample is drawn from a study of T cells in Graves' hyperthyroidism and ophthalmopathy (dated by TCRdb to between 2019 and 2020). Study-level background: Peripheral blood was sampled at the time of initial diagnosis, prior to any treatment. A discovery cohort of about a hundred patients, 43 with Graves' ophthalmopathy and approximately 57 with stable Graves' hyperthyroidism, was used to find distinguishing TCR V-J signatures. An independent validation cohort of around 19 hyperthyroidism patients and over 15 patients who later progressed to ophthalmopathy tested prospective prediction of ophthalmopathy. The approximately 90 discovery patients were randomly split 7:3 into training and test sets. Thyroid tissue and blood T-cell repertoires from six Graves' hyperthyroidism patients were also compared in the study. Once sampling was done, hyperthyroidism patients were given methimazole at a starting dose of 30 mg daily, whereas ophthalmopathy patients were given high-dose intravenous methylprednisolone. TCR Vbeta CDR3 sequencing of roughly 140 peripheral blood samples (roughly 43 ophthalmopathy, roughly 74 hyperthyroidism and about 17 progressor patients) is reported in the paper.

Ophthalmopathy patients had moderately to severely active disease, with a Clinical Activity Score of 3 or more, a NOSPECS grade of 4 or more, and a disease duration of less than 3 months. Patients with uncontrolled infections, other autoimmune diseases, pregnancy or lactation were excluded. Clinical symptoms, serum thyroxine and TRAb, thyroid ultrasound, and orbital computed tomography formed the basis for the diagnoses. Ficoll-Paque density gradient centrifugation was used to isolate PBMCs from around 10 ml of fresh peripheral blood. Total RNA was extracted using Trizol reagent, and RNA quality was assessed on an Agilent 2100 Bioanalyzer. On the study overall, not on this receptor specifically: Sample size was not statistically predetermined, and blinding of investigators to group allocation was not performed. Most expanded thyroid clonotypes (frequency above 0.001) were also found in blood, which suggests that blood repertoires may mirror thyroid immune responses. Ophthalmopathy was separated from stable hyperthyroidism by a 13 V-J signature model, with approximately 90% sensitivity and 81% to 82% specificity obtained in cross-validation and 80%/75% obtained in testing. During validation, the model predicted progression to ophthalmopathy a median of approximately 6 months ahead of onset, with roughly 65% sensitivity and 72.22% specificity.

The sample was blood. This clonotype was sampled from a woman in her thirties or forties with Graves' ophthalmopathy. This chain joins TRBV3-1 to TRBJ1-2; TRBD1 is possibly the D segment (5 matching bases). Here is the DNA: TGTGCCAGCAGCCAGTACAGGAGGGATGGCTACACCTTC. The encoded protein is CASSQYRRDGYTF.